This T cell receptor (beta chain) comes out of a study of cytomegalovirus exposure and HLA in healthy donors. Study summary: The Caucasian-associated ancestry cluster contained about four fifths of the approximately 400 genotyped donors.

Both 60 Vbeta primers and 13 Jbeta primers went into the PCR. Profiling relied on immunoSEQ multiplex PCR, and the TCRdb table lists in-frame clones only, not all of them. Altogether about 160,000 clones are present, roughly 79% being singletons, with the ten largest covering 1.5% to 1.9%. The donors were healthy bone marrow donors. Study-wide results and limits: Cytomegalovirus association was listed for 164 TCR beta chains.

As regards this clone: As yet, its antigen is unknown.

Per germline, CDR1 SNHLY and CDR2 FYNNEI. The V and J ends lost 6 bases and 9 bases respectively, with 11 bases between them. The CDR3 spans 12 residues. The sequence was obtained from a man in his forties in good health and CMV-seronegative. The chain links TRBV2 to TRBJ2-2; tentative D call: TRBD1 (6 bases). What was sequenced was PBMCs. Here the CDR3 DNA reads TGTGCCAGCAGAAAGGGGGTCCGGGAGCTGTTTTTT. It is translated as CASRKGVRELFF.